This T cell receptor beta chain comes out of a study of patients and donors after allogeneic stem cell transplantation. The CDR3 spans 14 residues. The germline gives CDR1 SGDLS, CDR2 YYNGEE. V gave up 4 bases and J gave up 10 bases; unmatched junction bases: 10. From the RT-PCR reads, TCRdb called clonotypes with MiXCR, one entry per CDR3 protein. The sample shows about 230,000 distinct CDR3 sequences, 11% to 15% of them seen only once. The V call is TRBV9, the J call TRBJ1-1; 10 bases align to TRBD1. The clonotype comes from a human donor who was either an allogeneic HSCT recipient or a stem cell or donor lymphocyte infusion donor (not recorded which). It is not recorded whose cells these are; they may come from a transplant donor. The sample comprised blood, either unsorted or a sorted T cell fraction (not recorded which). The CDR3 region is CASSTLGTGEVAFF. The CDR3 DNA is TGTGCCAGCAGCACACTCGGGACAGGGGAGGTAGCTTTCTTT.